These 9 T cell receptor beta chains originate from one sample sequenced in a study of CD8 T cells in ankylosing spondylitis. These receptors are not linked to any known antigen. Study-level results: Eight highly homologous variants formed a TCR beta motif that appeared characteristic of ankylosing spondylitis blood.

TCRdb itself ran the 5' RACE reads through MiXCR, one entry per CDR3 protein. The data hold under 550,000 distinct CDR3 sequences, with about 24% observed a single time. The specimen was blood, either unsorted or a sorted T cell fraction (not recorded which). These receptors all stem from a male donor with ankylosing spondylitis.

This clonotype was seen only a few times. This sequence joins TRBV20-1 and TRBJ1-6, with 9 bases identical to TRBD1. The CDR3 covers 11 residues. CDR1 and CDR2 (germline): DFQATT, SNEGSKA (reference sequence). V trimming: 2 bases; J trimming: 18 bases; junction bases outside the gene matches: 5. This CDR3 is CSARQGQGSHF. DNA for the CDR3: TGCAGTGCTAGACAAGGACAGGGGAGCCACTTT.

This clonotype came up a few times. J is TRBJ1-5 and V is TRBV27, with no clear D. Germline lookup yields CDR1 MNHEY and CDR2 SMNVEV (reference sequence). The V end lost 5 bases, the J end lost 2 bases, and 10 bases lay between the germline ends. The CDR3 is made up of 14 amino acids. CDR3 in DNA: TGTGCCAGCAGTCCCACCGCGGGCAATCAGCCCCAGCATTTT. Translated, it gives CASSPTAGNQPQHF.

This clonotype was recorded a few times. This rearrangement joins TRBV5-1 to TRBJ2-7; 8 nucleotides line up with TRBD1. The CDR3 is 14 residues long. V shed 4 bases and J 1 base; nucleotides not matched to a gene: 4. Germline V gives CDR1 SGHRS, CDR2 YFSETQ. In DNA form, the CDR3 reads TGCGCCAGCAGCAACCGACAGGGGTCCTACGAGCAGTACTTC. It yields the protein CASSNRQGSYEQYF.

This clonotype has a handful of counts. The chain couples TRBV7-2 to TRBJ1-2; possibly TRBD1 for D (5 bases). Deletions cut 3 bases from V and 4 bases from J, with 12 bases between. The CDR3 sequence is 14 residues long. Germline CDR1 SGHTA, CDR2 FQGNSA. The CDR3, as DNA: TGTGCCAGCAGCTTTCAGGGTGAAAGCTATGGCTACACCTTC. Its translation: CASSFQGESYGYTF.

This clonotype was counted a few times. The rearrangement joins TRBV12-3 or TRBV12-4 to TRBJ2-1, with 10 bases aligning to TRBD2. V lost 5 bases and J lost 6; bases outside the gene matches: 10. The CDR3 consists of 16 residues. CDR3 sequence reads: CASSPALAGVGNEQFF. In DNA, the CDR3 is TGTGCCAGCAGTCCAGCCCTAGCGGGAGTAGGCAATGAGCAGTTCTTC.

CDR3 bases: TGTGCCAGCAGCCAAGAGGGGTGGGACCCCAGGCTTGCAGATACGCAGTATTTT. Protein product: CASSQEGWDPRLADTQYF. V usage is TRBV3-1 and J usage is TRBJ2-3; D might be TRBD1 or TRBD2, each matching 5 bases. The CDR3 is 18 residues long. Trimming took 0 bases from V and 4 from J, leaving 20 bases between them. CDR1 is LGHDT and CDR2 is YNNKEL in the germline V gene (reference sequence).

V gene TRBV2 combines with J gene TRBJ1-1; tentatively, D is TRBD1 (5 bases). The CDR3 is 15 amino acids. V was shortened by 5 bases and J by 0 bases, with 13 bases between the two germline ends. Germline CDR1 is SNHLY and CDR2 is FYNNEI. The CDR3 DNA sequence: TGTGCCAGCAGTAAAAGGACACGGTTGAACACTGAAGCTTTCTTT. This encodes CASSKRTRLNTEAFF.

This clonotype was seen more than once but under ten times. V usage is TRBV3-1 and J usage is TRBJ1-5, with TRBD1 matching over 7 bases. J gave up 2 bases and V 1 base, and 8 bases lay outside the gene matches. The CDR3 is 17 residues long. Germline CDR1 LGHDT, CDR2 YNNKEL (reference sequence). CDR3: CASSQGKGDRGNQPQHF. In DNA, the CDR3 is TGTGCCAGCAGCCAAGGGAAAGGCGACAGGGGCAATCAGCCCCAGCATTTT.

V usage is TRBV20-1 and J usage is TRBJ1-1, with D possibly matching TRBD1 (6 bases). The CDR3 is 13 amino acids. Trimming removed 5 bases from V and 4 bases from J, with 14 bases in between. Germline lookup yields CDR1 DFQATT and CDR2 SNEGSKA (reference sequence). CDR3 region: CSAPSGHLTEAFF. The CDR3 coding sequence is TGCAGTGCTCCATCGGGACACCTCACTGAAGCTTTCTTT.